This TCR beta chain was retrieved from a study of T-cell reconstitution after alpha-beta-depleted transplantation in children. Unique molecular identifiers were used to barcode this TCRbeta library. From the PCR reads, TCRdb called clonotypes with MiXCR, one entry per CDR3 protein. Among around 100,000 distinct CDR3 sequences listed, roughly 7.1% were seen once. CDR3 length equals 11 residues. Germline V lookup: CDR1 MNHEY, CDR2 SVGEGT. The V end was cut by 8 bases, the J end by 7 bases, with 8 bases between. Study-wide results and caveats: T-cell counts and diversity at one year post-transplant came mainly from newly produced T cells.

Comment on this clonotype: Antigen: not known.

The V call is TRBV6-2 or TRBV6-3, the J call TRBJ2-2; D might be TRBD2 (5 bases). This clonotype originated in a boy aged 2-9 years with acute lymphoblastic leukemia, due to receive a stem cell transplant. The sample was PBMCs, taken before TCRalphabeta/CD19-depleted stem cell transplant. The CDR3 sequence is CASDRGGELFF. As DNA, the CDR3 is TGTGCCAGCGACCGGGGCGGGGAGCTGTTTTTT.